This entry concerns a single TCR beta chain. Its antigen is unidentified. This specimen belongs to a study of T cells after yellow fever vaccination. Trimming cost V 7 bases and J 1 base, with 14 bases left between them. This CDR3 is built from 14 residues. The germline V gene encodes CDR1 SGHRS and CDR2 YFSETQ. For TCR, cDNA came from 5'RACE template switching, which added a universal primer site and UMIs. TCRdb fed the 5' RACE reads into MiXCR, producing one record per CDR3 protein. Here the sample spans about 300,000 distinct CDR3 sequences, around 9.3% being singletons. Study outcomes and limitations: Weaker in magnitude, the secondary response showed a faster peak on day 5 versus 15. The study re-detected most primary-vaccination clones after the booster (96% CD4, roughly 90% CD8). FACS-sorted repertoires might harbor abundant contaminating clonotypes from the bulk population.

The source of this sequence is a man younger than 30 who received the YFV17D yellow fever vaccine. The V gene is TRBV5-1, the J gene TRBJ2-5; D is unclear. The sequencing here drew on CD4+ T cells sorted from PBMCs, taken 5 days after the yellow fever booster vaccination. CDR3 residues: CASGLGSSQETQYF. The CDR3 bases are TGCGCCAGCGGGTTAGGGTCTTCCCAAGAGACCCAGTACTTC. The full variable domain, in which reference TRBV5-1 and TRBJ2-5 provide the parts outside the CDR3, is KAGVTQTPRYLIKTRGQQVTLSCSPISGHRSVSWYQQTPGQGLQFLFEYFSETQRNKGNFPGRFSGRQFSNSRSEMNVSTLELGDSALYLCASGLGSSQETQYFGPGTRLLVL.